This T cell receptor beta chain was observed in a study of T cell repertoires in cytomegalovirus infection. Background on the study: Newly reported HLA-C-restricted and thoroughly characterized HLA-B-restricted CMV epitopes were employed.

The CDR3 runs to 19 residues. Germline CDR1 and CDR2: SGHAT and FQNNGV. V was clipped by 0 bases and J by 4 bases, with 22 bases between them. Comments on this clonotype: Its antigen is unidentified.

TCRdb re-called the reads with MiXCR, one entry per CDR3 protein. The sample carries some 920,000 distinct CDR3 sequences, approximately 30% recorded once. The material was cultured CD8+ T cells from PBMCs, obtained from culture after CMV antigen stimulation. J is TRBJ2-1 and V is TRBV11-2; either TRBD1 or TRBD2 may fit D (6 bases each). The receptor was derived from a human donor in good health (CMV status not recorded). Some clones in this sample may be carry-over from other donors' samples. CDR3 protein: CASSLDRAGRTEFYNEQFF. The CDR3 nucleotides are TGTGCCAGCAGCTTAGACCGAGCGGGTAGGACAGAGTTTTACAATGAGCAGTTCTTC.